These T cell receptor beta chains were read from a single sample in a study of molecular identifiers for immune sequencing clone quantification. TCRdb re-analysed the PCR reads in MiXCR, keeping a single row per CDR3 protein. Altogether some 320,000 distinct CDR3 sequences are present, about 20% being singletons, with the ten largest covering 0.81%. Sequences were obtained from naive CD8+ T cells from blood, with Jurkat cell RNA spiked in. The origin of the receptors is a human donor in good health. Some libraries in this study had Jurkat cell RNA spiked in. CDR3s include the opening cysteine and the closing phenylalanine or tryptophan. The D gene is left open where the match is weak. Expanded clones are given a class, and other clones once, few, many or no size at all.

cdr3_aa cdr3_nt d_call v_call clone_size j_call
CSASAVNSNQPQHF TGCAGTGCTAGTGCCGTTAATAGCAATCAGCCCCAGCATTTT . TRBV20-1 few TRBJ1-5
CASSPQAGRYGYTF TGTGCCAGCAGCCCCCAAGCAGGACGATATGGCTACACCTTC . TRBV12-3/TRBV12-4 . TRBJ1-2
CASSAQGARGYTF TGTGCCAGCAGTGCACAGGGGGCGCGGGGCTACACCTTC TRBD1 TRBV27 . TRBJ1-2
CASRTGHGYNSPLHF TGTGCCAGCAGGACAGGACACGGCTATAATTCACCCCTCCACTTT . TRBV6-2/TRBV6-3 once TRBJ1-6
CAISEGDRGHENIQYF TGTGCCATCAGTGAAGGGGACAGGGGGCATGAAAACATTCAGTACTTC TRBD1 TRBV10-3 . TRBJ2-4
CASSHRVANQPQHF TGTGCCAGCAGCCATAGGGTTGCAAATCAGCCCCAGCATTTT . TRBV5-6 many TRBJ1-5
CASSRLDLSTGTQYF TGTGCCAGCAGTCGACTAGACCTAAGCACAGGTACGCAGTATTTT . TRBV27 . TRBJ2-3
CASRYRSSYEQYF TGTGCCAGCAGATACAGGTCCTCCTACGAGCAGTACTTC . TRBV27 many TRBJ2-7
CASSPQGARPLAKNIQYF TGTGCCAGCAGCCCCCAGGGGGCAAGGCCACTAGCCAAAAACATTCAGTACTTC TRBD1 TRBV5-6 many TRBJ2-4
CASSPVLGAYGYTF TGTGCCAGCAGCCCGGTTTTGGGGGCGTATGGCTACACCTTC . TRBV7-9 many TRBJ1-2
CASSSALYDEQYF TGTGCCAGCAGCTCGGCTCTTTACGATGAGCAGTACTTC . TRBV7-2 many TRBJ2-7
CASSLAQEYEQYF TGTGCCAGCAGCTTGGCCCAGGAGTACGAGCAGTACTTC . TRBV5-6 many TRBJ2-7
CAWSTTANYGYTF TGTGCCTGGAGTACGACAGCTAACTATGGCTACACCTTC . TRBV30 many TRBJ1-2
CASSLAGRSANTEAFF TGTGCCAGCAGCCTCGCCGGACGATCAGCGAACACTGAAGCTTTCTTT . TRBV7-6 many TRBJ1-1
CASSPSLEMAAFF TGTGCCAGCAGCCCCTCGCTGGAAATGGCGGCTTTCTTT . TRBV13 many TRBJ1-1
CASSAPGLADSYNEQFF TGTGCCAGCAGTGCCCCGGGACTAGCTGACTCCTACAATGAGCAGTTCTTC TRBD2 TRBV2 many TRBJ2-1
CASSRSGTANEKLFF TGTGCCAGCAGCCGATCCGGGACGGCGAATGAAAAACTGTTTTTT . TRBV7-9 many TRBJ1-4
CASSLRQYSLKDIQYF TGCGCCAGCAGCCTTCGACAGTACAGCTTAAAGGACATTCAGTACTTC . TRBV4-3 many TRBJ2-4
CSSILNTEAFF TGCAGTTCAATTCTAAACACTGAAGCTTTCTTT . TRBV20-1 many TRBJ1-1
CASSYQGVGEKLFF TGTGCCAGCAGTTATCAGGGAGTGGGTGAAAAACTGTTTTTT . TRBV12-3/TRBV12-4 many TRBJ1-4
CAISESELAVNTGELFF TGTGCCATCAGTGAGTCGGAACTAGCGGTGAACACCGGGGAGCTGTTTTTT TRBD2 TRBV10-3 . TRBJ2-2
CASSPTGLPSTYEQYF TGTGCCAGCAGTCCGACCGGGCTTCCATCGACCTACGAGCAGTACTTC . TRBV28 many TRBJ2-7
CASSPPAGATNEKLFF TGTGCCAGCAGTCCTCCCGCCGGGGCGACTAATGAAAAACTGTTTTTT . TRBV28 many TRBJ1-4
CASSFYGEADTQYF TGTGCCAGCAGTTTTTATGGGGAGGCAGATACGCAGTATTTT . TRBV6-5 many TRBJ2-3
CASSYSHKPQHF TGTGCCAGCAGTTACTCACATAAGCCCCAGCATTTT . TRBV6-5 many TRBJ1-5
CASSIGGAYNQPQHF TGTGCCAGTAGTATAGGGGGCGCCTACAATCAGCCCCAGCATTTT . TRBV19 many TRBJ1-5
CATSDYQNYGYTF TGTGCCACCAGTGATTACCAGAATTATGGCTACACCTTC . TRBV24-1 many TRBJ1-2
CASSLYQGVGEQYF TGTGCCAGCAGTTTATACCAGGGAGTGGGCGAGCAGTACTTC . TRBV28 many TRBJ2-7
CSVEGGDYEQYF TGCAGCGTTGAAGGGGGGGATTACGAGCAGTACTTC . TRBV29-1 many TRBJ2-7
CASSLVPGQGTNTEAFF TGTGCCAGCAGCCTTGTCCCGGGACAGGGGACGAACACTGAAGCTTTCTTT TRBD1 TRBV7-9 many TRBJ1-1
CASSPHEGSKPDTEAFF TGTGCCAGCAGCCCTCACGAGGGCTCTAAGCCCGACACTGAAGCTTTCTTT . TRBV7-9 few TRBJ1-1
CASSYVGENTEAFF TGTGCCAGCAGTTACGTGGGGGAGAACACTGAAGCTTTCTTT . TRBV6-5 many TRBJ1-1
CASNQGPDSNQPQHF TGTGCCAGCAACCAGGGGCCCGATAGCAATCAGCCCCAGCATTTT . TRBV2 many TRBJ1-5
CSGLRTGEGSGNTIYF TGCAGCGGGCTACGAACAGGGGAGGGCTCTGGAAACACCATATATTTT TRBD1 TRBV29-1 many TRBJ1-3
CASSQVLGRVQHF TGTGCCAGCAGCCAAGTGCTTGGGCGCGTCCAGCATTTT . TRBV4-2 many TRBJ1-5
CASSDRGVRGSPLHF TGTGCCAGCAGCGACAGGGGCGTACGTGGTTCACCCCTCCACTTT TRBD1 TRBV9 many TRBJ1-6